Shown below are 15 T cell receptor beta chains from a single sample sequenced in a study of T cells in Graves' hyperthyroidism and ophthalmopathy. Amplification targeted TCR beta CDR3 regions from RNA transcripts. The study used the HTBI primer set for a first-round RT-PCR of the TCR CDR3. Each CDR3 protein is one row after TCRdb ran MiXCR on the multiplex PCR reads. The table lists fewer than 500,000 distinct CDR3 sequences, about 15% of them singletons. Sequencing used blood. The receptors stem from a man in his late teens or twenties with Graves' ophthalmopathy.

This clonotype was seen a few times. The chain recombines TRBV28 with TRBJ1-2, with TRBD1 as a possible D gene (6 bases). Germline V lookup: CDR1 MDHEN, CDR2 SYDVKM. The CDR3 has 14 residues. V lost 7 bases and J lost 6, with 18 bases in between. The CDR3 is CASNFLGGSDGYTF. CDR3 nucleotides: TGTGCCAGCAATTTTCTCGGGGGCTCAGATGGCTACACCTTC.

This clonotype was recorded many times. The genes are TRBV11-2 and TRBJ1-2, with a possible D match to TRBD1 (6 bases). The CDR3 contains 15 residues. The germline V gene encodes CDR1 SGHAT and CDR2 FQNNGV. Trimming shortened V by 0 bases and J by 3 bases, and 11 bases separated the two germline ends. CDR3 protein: CASSLEQGPDYGYTF. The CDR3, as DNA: TGTGCCAGCAGCTTAGAGCAGGGGCCCGACTATGGCTACACCTTC.

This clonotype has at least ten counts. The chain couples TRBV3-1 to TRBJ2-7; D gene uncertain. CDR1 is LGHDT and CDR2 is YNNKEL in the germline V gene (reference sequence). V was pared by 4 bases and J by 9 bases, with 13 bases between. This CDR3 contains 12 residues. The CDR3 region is CASSPGPLGQYF. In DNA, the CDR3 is TGTGCCAGCAGCCCCGGGCCCCTAGGGCAGTACTTC.

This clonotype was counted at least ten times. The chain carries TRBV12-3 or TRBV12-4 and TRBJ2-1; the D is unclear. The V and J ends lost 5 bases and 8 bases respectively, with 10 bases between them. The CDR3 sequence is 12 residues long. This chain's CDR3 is CASSIGRDEQFF. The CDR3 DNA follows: TGTGCCAGCAGTATTGGTAGGGATGAGCAGTTCTTC.

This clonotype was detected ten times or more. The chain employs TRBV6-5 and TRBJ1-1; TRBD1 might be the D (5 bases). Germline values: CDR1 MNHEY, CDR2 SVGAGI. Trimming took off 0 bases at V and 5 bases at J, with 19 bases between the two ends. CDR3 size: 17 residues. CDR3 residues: CASSYSRTGGRFTEAFF. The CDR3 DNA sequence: TGTGCCAGCAGTTACTCGAGGACGGGGGGAAGATTTACTGAAGCTTTCTTT.

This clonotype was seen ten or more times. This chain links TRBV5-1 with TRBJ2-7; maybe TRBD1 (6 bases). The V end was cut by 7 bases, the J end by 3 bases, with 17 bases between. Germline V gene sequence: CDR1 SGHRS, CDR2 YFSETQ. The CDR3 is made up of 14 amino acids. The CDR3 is CASGKYRDNYEQYF. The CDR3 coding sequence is TGCGCCAGCGGAAAATACAGGGACAACTACGAGCAGTACTTC.

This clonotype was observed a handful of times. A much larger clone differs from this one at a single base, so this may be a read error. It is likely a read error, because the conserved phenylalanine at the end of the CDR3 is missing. This CDR3 reads CASSIERRTEAFL. The CDR3 DNA reads TGTGCCAGCAGTATAGAGCGTCGCACTGAAGCTTTCCTT. J is TRBJ1-1 and V is TRBV27; D not resolved. The ends were cut back, 5 bases at V and 4 bases at J, with 11 bases in the middle. This CDR3 contains 13 residues. CDR1 and CDR2 from the germline V gene are MNHEY and SMNVEV (reference sequence).

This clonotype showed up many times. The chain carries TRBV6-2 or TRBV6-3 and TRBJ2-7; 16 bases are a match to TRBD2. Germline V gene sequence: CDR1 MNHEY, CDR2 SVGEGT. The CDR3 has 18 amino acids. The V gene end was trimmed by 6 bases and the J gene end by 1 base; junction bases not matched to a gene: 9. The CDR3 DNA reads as TGTGCCAGCAGCTGGGGACTAGCGGGAGGGCCAAGGTCCTACGAGCAGTACTTC. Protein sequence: CASSWGLAGGPRSYEQYF.

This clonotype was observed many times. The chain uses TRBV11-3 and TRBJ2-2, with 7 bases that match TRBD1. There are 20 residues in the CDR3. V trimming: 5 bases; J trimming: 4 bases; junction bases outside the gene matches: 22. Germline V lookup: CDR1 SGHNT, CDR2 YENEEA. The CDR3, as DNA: TGTGCCAGCAGCCGGAGAGCGACAGGGAGCTCACTTCGGGGCACCGGGGAGCTGTTTTTT. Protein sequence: CASSRRATGSSLRGTGELFF.

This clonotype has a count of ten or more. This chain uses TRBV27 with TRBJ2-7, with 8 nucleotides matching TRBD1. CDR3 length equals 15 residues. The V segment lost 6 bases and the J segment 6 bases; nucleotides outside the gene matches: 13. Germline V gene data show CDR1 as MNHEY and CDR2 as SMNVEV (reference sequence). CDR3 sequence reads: CASSPVGRGQFEQYF. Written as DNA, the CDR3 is TGTGCCAGCAGCCCTGTGGGCAGGGGGCAATTCGAGCAGTACTTC.

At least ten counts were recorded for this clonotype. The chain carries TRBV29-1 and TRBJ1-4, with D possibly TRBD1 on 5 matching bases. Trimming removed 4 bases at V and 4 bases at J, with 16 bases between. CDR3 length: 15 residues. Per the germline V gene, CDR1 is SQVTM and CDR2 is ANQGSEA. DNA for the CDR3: TGCAGCGTTGCCGGGGGTGTTACAAATAATGAAAAACTGTTTTTT. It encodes CSVAGGVTNNEKLFF.

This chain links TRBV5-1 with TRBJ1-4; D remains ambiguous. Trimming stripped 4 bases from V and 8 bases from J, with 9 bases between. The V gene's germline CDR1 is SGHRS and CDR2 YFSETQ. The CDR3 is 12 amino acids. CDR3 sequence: CASSAELEKLFF. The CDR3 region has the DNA TGCGCCAGCAGCGCCGAACTGGAAAAACTGTTTTTT.

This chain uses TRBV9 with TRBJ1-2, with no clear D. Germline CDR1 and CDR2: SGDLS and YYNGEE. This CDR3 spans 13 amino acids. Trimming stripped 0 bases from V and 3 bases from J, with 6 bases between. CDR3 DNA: TGTGCCAGCAGCGTAGGGGCGGACTATGGCTACACCTTC. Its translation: CASSVGADYGYTF.

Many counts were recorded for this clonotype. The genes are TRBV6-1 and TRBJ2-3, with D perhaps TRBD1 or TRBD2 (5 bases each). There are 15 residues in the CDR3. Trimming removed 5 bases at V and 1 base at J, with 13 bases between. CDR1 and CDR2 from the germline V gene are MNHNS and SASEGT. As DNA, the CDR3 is TGTGCCAGCAGTCCGAGGGGTGGGGGCACAGATACGCAGTATTTT. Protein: CASSPRGGGTDTQYF.

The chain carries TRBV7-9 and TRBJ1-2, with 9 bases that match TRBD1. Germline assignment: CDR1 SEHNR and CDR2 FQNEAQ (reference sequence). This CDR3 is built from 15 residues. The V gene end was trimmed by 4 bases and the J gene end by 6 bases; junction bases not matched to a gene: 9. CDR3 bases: TGTGCCAGCAGCTCCCCGGGTCGGACAGGGGATGGCTACACCTTC. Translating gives CASSSPGRTGDGYTF.